This TCR beta chain was sequenced in a study of blood T cell repertoires in COVID-19. On the study more broadly: Samples taken during acute and convalescent COVID-19 were collected in the United States, Italy and Spain. T cells, B-cell-depleted T cells, or PBMCs supplied cDNA or gDNA.

Profiled with immunoSEQ multiplex PCR; TCRdb holds only in-frame clones, not every one. The sample includes approximately 63,000 clones, about nine tenths of them seen just once. The CDR3 spans 13 residues. Per germline, CDR1 SNHLY and CDR2 FYNNEI. Trimming removed 6 bases at V and 4 bases at J, with 13 bases between. The rearrangement uses TRBV2 and TRBJ2-7; D might be TRBD2 (6 bases). The source material was peripheral blood. The origin of this receptor is a woman older than 75 with acute or convalescent COVID-19. The CDR3 sequence: CASRAGGRYEQYF. CDR3 DNA: TGTGCCAGCAGGGCCGGGGGACGTTACGAGCAGTACTTC.